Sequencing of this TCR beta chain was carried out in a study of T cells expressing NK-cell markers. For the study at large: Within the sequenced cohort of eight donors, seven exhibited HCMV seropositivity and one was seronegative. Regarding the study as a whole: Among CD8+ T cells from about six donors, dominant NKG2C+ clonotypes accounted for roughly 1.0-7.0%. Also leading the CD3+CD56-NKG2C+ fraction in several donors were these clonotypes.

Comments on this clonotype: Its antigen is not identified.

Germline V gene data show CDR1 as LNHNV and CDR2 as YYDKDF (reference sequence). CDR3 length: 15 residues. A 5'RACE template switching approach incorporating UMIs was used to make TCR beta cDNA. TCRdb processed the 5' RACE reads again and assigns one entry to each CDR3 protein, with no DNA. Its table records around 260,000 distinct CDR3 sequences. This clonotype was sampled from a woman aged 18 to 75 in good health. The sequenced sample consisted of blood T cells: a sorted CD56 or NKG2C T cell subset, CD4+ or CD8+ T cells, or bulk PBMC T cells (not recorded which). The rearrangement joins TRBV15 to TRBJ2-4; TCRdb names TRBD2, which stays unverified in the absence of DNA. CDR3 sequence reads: CATRPKGAVLPIQYF. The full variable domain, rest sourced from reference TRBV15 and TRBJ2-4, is DAMVIQNPRYQVTQFGKPVTLSCSQTLNHNVMYWYQQKSSQAPKLLFHYYDKDFNNEADTPDNFQSRRPNTSFCFLDIRSPGLGDTAMYLCATRPKGAVLPIQYFGAGTRLSVL.